This TCR beta chain originates from a study of regulatory T cells in long-lasting Graves disease (dated by TCRdb to the early 2020s). Background on the whole study: Persistent Graves' disease meant more than 5 years of antithyroid drug treatment with TSH receptor autoantibodies that stayed positive. This study used TCR sequencing and RNA sequencing of peripheral blood to compare persistent Graves' disease patients against newly diagnosed Graves' disease patients. The study took place in China and was registered as a clinical trial. A total of roughly 35 samples underwent TCR sequencing: some 13 from persistent and roughly 20 from newly diagnosed Graves' disease patients. On average, persistent Graves' disease patients in the clinical cohort had been on antithyroid drugs for about 10.3 years. General findings and caveats noted by the study authors: The study examined only peripheral blood because the primary lesion, thyroid tissue, could not be accessed. The authors noted that the small sample size was a limitation that may lower accuracy. A larger number of public clonotypes was shared among persistent patients (fewer than 3,000) than among newly diagnosed patients (around 890). Persistent disease showed preferential use of TRBV28, TRBJ1-2 and TRBJ2-5, whereas newly diagnosed disease favored TRBV20-1 and TRBJ2-1. Sequencing and analysis were limited to the TCR beta chain. Compared with newly diagnosed patients, persistent Graves' disease patients had lower TCR Shannon entropy and fewer highly expanded clones, which suggests clonal expansion.

Library preparation used multiplex PCR. The instrument was an Illumina HiSeq 4000. CDR3 regions were amplified by Arm-PCR with iRepertoire HTBI primers to construct TCR beta libraries. Before sequencing, the PCR products went through gel purification. As for the original processing: A total of some 65 TRBV and under 15 TRBJ segments were identified across samples and were used for gene usage analysis of CDR3 amino acid clonotypes. COPE and FqMerger were used to merge filtered high-quality paired reads into contigs. BLAST was used to align contigs to the IMGT TRBV, TRBD and TRBJ reference genes, and CDR3 was defined following IMGT. Highly expanded clones were defined as clonotypes with a frequency above 0.1%. Repertoire diversity was measured by Shannon entropy, and V-J evenness by the Gini coefficient. Public clonotypes were defined as clonotypes shared by more than one individual. TCRdb reworked the public reads: Q25 trimming with fastp, MiXCR clone assembly, productive beta chains retained. Each record represents a unique CDR3 protein, reported with the most common genes and DNA among its rows. Clone size and V and J calls follow TCRdb, not the original study. The table for this sample lists about 470,000 distinct CDR3 sequences; around 20% of them were counted only once. Of the sample, 7% to 9.5% falls within the top ten clones.

There are many counts of this clonotype. It lacks a known antigen. There are no base qualities to consult, and no much larger clone falls within one base. From its cysteine to its phenylalanine, the CDR3 spans 15 amino acids. The CDR3 DNA has 45 bases and is translated from base 1. Sequences SGHAT (CDR1) and FQNNGV (CDR2) are obtained from the germline V gene. At the junction V is shortened by 5 bases and J by 1 base, with 14 bases in between. Sample time point, as interpreted from the label and publication: persistent/refractory GD, antithyroid drugs over 5 years with positive TRAb. For both TCR sequencing and RNA sequencing, RNA was extracted from PBMCs using TRIzol. Graves' disease was diagnosed according to American Thyroid Association guidelines. Recruitment of patients was carried out at an endocrinology department in Xi'an, China. Each patient gave approximately 10 milliliters of peripheral blood, collected in an EDTA anticoagulant tube. Ficoll Paque Plus density gradient separation was used to isolate PBMCs, and no further T cell sorting was performed. An Agilent 2100 Bioanalyzer and agarose gel were used to check RNA quality, and a NanoDrop 2000 was used to measure RNA concentration.

The rearranged segments are TRBV11-2 and TRBJ2-5; perhaps TRBD2 is the D gene, with 6 bases matching. The input for sequencing was peripheral blood mononuclear cells (PBMCs), taken when the disease was refractory, from a patient treated with antithyroid drugs. This clonotype originated in a female donor with Graves disease. Read as DNA, the sequence is TGTGCCAGCAGCCTCGATCGGAGGGCCCAAGAGACCCAGTACTTC. This codes for CASSLDRRAQETQYF.